Sequencing of this T cell receptor (beta chain) was carried out in a study of PD-1 blockade in classical Hodgkin lymphoma. Here immunoSEQ multiplex PCR was the method, and the copy in TCRdb shows in-frame clones only, minus some. The sample gives around 30,000 clones, approximately 70% of which show up once; approximately 16% is in the top ten. The length of the CDR3 is 14 residues. Per the germline V gene, CDR1 is SGHTA and CDR2 is FQGNSA. The V and J ends lost 3 bases and 2 bases respectively, with 10 bases between them. In the case of this clone: Its specificity is not known.

General study points: The drivers behind the repertoire differences, possibly disease activity or prior therapy, remain undefined. Healthy donors were reported to have higher baseline TCR diversity than newly diagnosed patients. Nivolumab starters within 1 year of ASCT were excluded. Prior to therapy, complete responders displayed diversity much like that of newly diagnosed patients.

Brentuximab vedotin exposure varied among the patients, all of whom had relapsed after autologous stem cell transplantation. The sample in question was peripheral blood mononuclear cells (PBMCs), obtained before the second cycle of nivolumab. The clonotype was recovered from a human donor with classical Hodgkin lymphoma. The chain couples TRBV7-2 to TRBJ1-2; D gene ambiguous. The CDR3 coding sequence is TGTGCCAGCAGCTTGGATTCCAACAACTATGGCTACACCTTC. As protein: CASSLDSNNYGYTF.